Shown below are 18 T cell receptor beta chains from a single sample sequenced in a study of T cells in tuberculosis. After thawing and overnight rest, PBMC were stained with GMM-loaded CD1B tetramer, viability dye and anti-CD3 for sorting. The CD1B tetramers carried C32 glucose monomycolate purified from Rhodococcus equi. Generated by immunoSEQ multiplex PCR, the TCRdb table keeps only in-frame clones and is missing some. The table shows 50,000 or so clones, with around 90% occurring only once. Sequencing input: CD1b-GMM tetramer-negative cells sorted from PBMCs. The receptor set was obtained from an adult woman with latent tuberculosis.

Only a few counts were recorded for this clone. The gene calls are TRBV7-9 and TRBJ2-7, with 7 nucleotides matching TRBD1. Germline assignment: CDR1 SEHNR and CDR2 FQNEAQ (reference sequence). V shed 3 bases, J shed 4 bases, and the junction held 6 bases outside the gene matches. This CDR3 is built from 14 residues. CDR3 sequence (DNA): TGTGCCAGCAGCTTCCGGGACAGAAAGTACGAGCAGTACTTC. This sequence encodes CASSFRDRKYEQYF.

V gene TRBV7-2 combines with J gene TRBJ2-1; 8 nucleotides align to TRBD1. Trimming took 5 bases from V and 5 from J; bases not matched to a gene: 8. The CDR3 totals 15 residues. CDR1 and CDR2 from the germline V gene are SGHTA and FQGNSA. DNA for the CDR3: TGTGCCAGCAGCCTTGACAGGGGTAGAAACAATGAGCAGTTCTTC. This translates into CASSLDRGRNNEQFF.

The chain carries TRBV9 and TRBJ1-2; perhaps TRBD1 as D (5 bases). Germline V lookup: CDR1 SGDLS, CDR2 YYNGEE. Between the trimmed V and J ends, which lost 0 bases and 8 bases, there was a span of 11 bases. This CDR3 spans 13 amino acids. CDR3 DNA sequence: TGTGCCAGCAGCGTAGCGGGGGGAACGGGCTACACCTTC. This encodes CASSVAGGTGYTF.

V is TRBV4-3 and J is TRBJ2-3; TRBD2 matches 7 bases. Germline V gene lookup returns CDR1 LGHNA and CDR2 YSLEER. CDR3 length equals 14 residues. V trimming: 1 base; J trimming: 3 bases; junction bases outside the gene matches: 1. In DNA form, the CDR3 reads TGCGCCAGCAGCCAAGCGGGGGGAACAGATACGCAGTATTTT. It translates to CASSQAGGTDTQYF.

The chain recombines TRBV19 with TRBJ1-1, with no clear D. The CDR3 is made up of 14 amino acids. The germline V and J ends were trimmed by 6 bases and 3 bases, with 14 bases remaining between them. Germline CDR1 LNHDA, CDR2 SQIVND (reference sequence). The CDR3 region is CASRLKSTDTEAFF. CDR3 sequence (DNA): TGTGCCAGTAGGCTAAAAAGCACTGACACTGAAGCTTTCTTT.

The chain has TRBV6-6 and TRBJ1-1; D uncertain. The CDR3 contains 12 residues. Trimming removed 2 bases from V and 10 bases from J, with 11 bases in between. Per the germline V gene, CDR1 is MNHNY and CDR2 is SVGAGI (reference sequence). The CDR3 protein is CASSYESGVAFF. DNA for the CDR3: TGTGCCAGCAGTTACGAGTCCGGGGTAGCTTTCTTT.

The V gene is TRBV2, the J gene TRBJ2-3, with TRBD1 matching 7 bases. This CDR3 comprises 14 residues. The ends lost 7 bases at V and 2 bases at J; junction bases unmatched: 6. Germline loops: CDR1 SNHLY, CDR2 FYNNEI. The CDR3 DNA reads TGTGCCAGCAATAGGGACAGCTACACAGATACGCAGTATTTT. The encoded protein is CASNRDSYTDTQYF.

This chain uses TRBV27 with TRBJ1-2, with D uncertain. The germline CDR1 and CDR2 sequences are MNHEY and SMNVEV (reference sequence). Trimming removed 6 bases at V and 1 base at J, with 6 bases between. The CDR3 length is 12 residues. CDR3 DNA: TGTGCCAGCAGCTCTATTAACTATGGCTACACCTTC. This encodes CASSSINYGYTF.

The chain uses TRBV4-2 and TRBJ1-6; D perhaps matches TRBD1 (6 bases). Germline values: CDR1 LGHNA, CDR2 YNFKEQ. This CDR3 is built from 15 residues. The germline V and J ends were trimmed by 0 bases and 10 bases, with 13 bases remaining between them. The DNA for the CDR3 is TGTGCCAGCAGCCAAGATTTACAGGGTGTGTCACCCCTCCACTTT. It codes for CASSQDLQGVSPLHF.

The chain joins TRBV7-2 to TRBJ2-2, with TRBD2 matching 8 bases. The germline V gene encodes CDR1 SGHTA and CDR2 FQGNSA. The CDR3 totals 16 residues. V gave up 4 bases and J gave up 4 bases; unmatched junction bases: 8. The CDR3 sequence is CASSSAGTRVTGELFF. The CDR3, as DNA: TGTGCCAGCAGCTCCGCCGGGACTAGGGTCACCGGGGAGCTGTTTTTT. The whole variable domain, filled in from reference TRBV7-2 and TRBJ2-2, reads GAGVSQSPSNKVTEKGKDVELRCDPISGHTALYWYRQSLGQGLEFLIYFQGNSAPDKSGLPSDRFSAERTGGSVSTLTIQRTQQEDSAVYLCASSSAGTRVTGELFFGEGSRLTVL.

The V gene is TRBV29-1, the J gene TRBJ1-3; 9 bases fit TRBD1. Germline trimming cut 7 bases from V and 4 bases from J; bases unmatched to any gene: 8. Looked up from germline, CDR1 is SQVTM and CDR2 is ANQGSEA. The CDR3 covers 14 residues. The CDR3 DNA sequence: TGCAGCGCAAAACAGGGGGCTTCGGGAAACACCATATATTTT. Translation: CSAKQGASGNTIYF. Combining the CDR3 with reference TRBV29-1 and TRBJ1-3 gives the whole variable domain SAVISQKPSRDICQRGTSLTIQCQVDSQVTMMFWYRQQPGQSLTLIATANQGSEATYESGFVIDKFPISRPNLTFSTLTVSNMSPEDSSIYLCSAKQGASGNTIYFGEGSWLTVV.

The chain employs TRBV6-1 and TRBJ2-3; perhaps TRBD1 as D (5 bases). The CDR3 spans 12 residues. V was shortened by 6 bases and J by 6 bases, with 10 bases between the two germline ends. The V gene's germline CDR1 is MNHNS and CDR2 SASEGT. In DNA form, the CDR3 reads TGTGCCAGCAGATCATGGGGCGATACGCAGTATTTT. Amino acids: CASRSWGDTQYF.

This rearrangement joins TRBV6-5 to TRBJ2-1; D gene ambiguous. Trimming took off 5 bases at V and 9 bases at J, with 8 bases between the two ends. The CDR3 sequence is 11 residues long. From germline, CDR1 is MNHEY and CDR2 SVGAGI. DNA for the CDR3: TGTGCCAGCAGTGTTTCGAGTGAGCAGTTCTTC. This gives the protein CASSVSSEQFF.

The rearrangement joins TRBV5-1 to TRBJ2-5; 7 nucleotides match TRBD1. The germline V gene encodes CDR1 SGHRS and CDR2 YFSETQ. The CDR3 length is 12 residues. V shed 5 bases and J 7 bases; nucleotides not matched to a gene: 5. The CDR3 loop reads CASSRDSLTQYF. CDR3 nucleotide sequence: TGCGCCAGCAGTCGGGACAGTTTGACCCAGTACTTC.

The chain uses TRBV25-1 and TRBJ2-1; D unresolved. Germline-derived CDR1 and CDR2 are MGHDK and SYGVNS. Trimming stripped 3 bases from V and 7 bases from J, with 16 bases between. The length of the CDR3 is 15 residues. CDR3 bases: TGTGCCAGCAGTGACATAGGAGAAAGTGGGAATGAGCAGTTCTTC. Translating it yields CASSDIGESGNEQFF.

The chain combines TRBV20-1 with TRBJ1-2; D is undetermined. The V gene lost 3 bases and the J gene lost 10 bases, with 12 bases spanning the gap. Germline assignment: CDR1 DFQATT and CDR2 SNEGSKA (reference sequence). The CDR3 length is 11 residues. The CDR3 DNA sequence: TGCAGTGCTAGCGACGGAGAGTTCTACACCTTC. The encoded protein is CSASDGEFYTF.

This clone was detected only once. The rearrangement links TRBV2 to TRBJ1-2, with 10 bases that match TRBD1. CDR3 size: 14 residues. Trimming cost V 8 bases and J 8 bases; bases outside gene matches: 11. Germline values: CDR1 SNHLY, CDR2 FYNNEI. CDR3 loop: CASGRDRGPWGYTF. The CDR3 coding sequence is TGTGCCAGCGGGAGAGACAGGGGGCCCTGGGGCTACACCTTC. Full variable domain (outside the CDR3, taken from reference TRBV2 and TRBJ1-2): EPEVTQTPSHQVTQMGQEVILRCVPISNHLYFYWYRQILGQKVEFLVSFYNNEISEKSEIFDDQFSVERPDGSNFTLKIRSTKLEDSAMYFCASGRDRGPWGYTFGSGTRLTVV.

The chain combines TRBV4-2 with TRBJ1-4; no clear D gene. This CDR3 contains 15 residues. The germline gives CDR1 LGHNA, CDR2 YNFKEQ. V lost 0 bases and J lost 7, with 12 bases in between. CDR3 coding DNA: TGTGCCAGCAGCCAAGATCCGGGGAGGGCTGAAAAACTGTTTTTT. Translated, it gives CASSQDPGRAEKLFF.